This is a list of T cell receptor beta chains from one sample in a study of blood T cell repertoires in COVID-19. Sequenced by immunoSEQ multiplex PCR; TCRdb stores in-frame clones only, minus some. The table shows roughly 190,000 clones, with about 86% occurring only once. Sequencing input: peripheral blood. The receptors shown here come from a young man with active or convalescent COVID-19. The CDR3 runs from the conserved cysteine through the conserved F or W. The order of the fields is J gene, clone size, V gene, CDR3 protein. Where a row states a size, it is once, few, many or the class of an expanded clone; other rows omit it.

j_call: TRBJ1-5
clone_size: -
v_call: TRBV14
cdr3_aa: CASSQDGGSQPQHF

j_call: TRBJ1-1
clone_size: -
v_call: TRBV7-3
cdr3_aa: CASSLNLIGDTEAFF

j_call: TRBJ1-1
clone_size: -
v_call: TRBV5-8
cdr3_aa: CASSRTGLGGVNTEAFF

j_call: TRBJ1-4
clone_size: -
v_call: TRBV30
cdr3_aa: CAYGTGYEKLFF

j_call: TRBJ2-1
clone_size: -
v_call: TRBV5-4
cdr3_aa: CASSRGLAGGRVNEQFF

j_call: TRBJ2-5
clone_size: -
v_call: TRBV18
cdr3_aa: CASSFSGTGGAGTQYF

j_call: TRBJ1-2
clone_size: -
v_call: TRBV29-1
cdr3_aa: CSVATTGNYGYTF

j_call: TRBJ2-1
clone_size: few
v_call: TRBV4-1
cdr3_aa: CASRLHGQGFDEQFF

j_call: TRBJ2-5
clone_size: -
v_call: TRBV27
cdr3_aa: CASSPRRDRYQETQYF

j_call: TRBJ1-1
clone_size: -
v_call: TRBV6-2/TRBV6-3
cdr3_aa: CASSPAGTNTEAFF

j_call: TRBJ1-6
clone_size: -
v_call: TRBV28
cdr3_aa: CASSPRGQGNSPLHF

j_call: TRBJ1-1
clone_size: -
v_call: TRBV19
cdr3_aa: CASSIGGTYTEAFF

j_call: TRBJ2-7
clone_size: -
v_call: TRBV28
cdr3_aa: CASSLSRPLYEQYF

j_call: TRBJ2-5
clone_size: -
v_call: TRBV6-2/TRBV6-3
cdr3_aa: CASSSSSLIYPETQYF

j_call: TRBJ1-4
clone_size: once
v_call: TRBV7-6
cdr3_aa: CASSSDRGLDEKLFF

j_call: TRBJ1-4
clone_size: -
v_call: TRBV29-1
cdr3_aa: CSAEGRGSEKLFF